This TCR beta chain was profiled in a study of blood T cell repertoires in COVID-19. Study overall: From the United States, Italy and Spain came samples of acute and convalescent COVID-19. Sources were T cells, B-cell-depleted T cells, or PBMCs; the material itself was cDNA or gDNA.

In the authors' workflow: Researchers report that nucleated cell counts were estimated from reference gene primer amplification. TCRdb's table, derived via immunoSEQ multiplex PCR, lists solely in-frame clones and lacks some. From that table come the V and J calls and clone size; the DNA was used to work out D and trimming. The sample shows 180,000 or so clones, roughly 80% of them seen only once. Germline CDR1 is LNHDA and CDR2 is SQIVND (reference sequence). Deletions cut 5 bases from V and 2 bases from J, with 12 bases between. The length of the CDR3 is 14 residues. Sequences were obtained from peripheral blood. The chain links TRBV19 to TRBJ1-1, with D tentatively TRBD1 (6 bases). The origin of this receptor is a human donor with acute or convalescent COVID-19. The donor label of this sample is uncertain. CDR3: CASSLQGVNTEAFF. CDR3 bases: TGTGCCAGTAGTTTACAGGGCGTCAACACTGAAGCTTTCTTT.